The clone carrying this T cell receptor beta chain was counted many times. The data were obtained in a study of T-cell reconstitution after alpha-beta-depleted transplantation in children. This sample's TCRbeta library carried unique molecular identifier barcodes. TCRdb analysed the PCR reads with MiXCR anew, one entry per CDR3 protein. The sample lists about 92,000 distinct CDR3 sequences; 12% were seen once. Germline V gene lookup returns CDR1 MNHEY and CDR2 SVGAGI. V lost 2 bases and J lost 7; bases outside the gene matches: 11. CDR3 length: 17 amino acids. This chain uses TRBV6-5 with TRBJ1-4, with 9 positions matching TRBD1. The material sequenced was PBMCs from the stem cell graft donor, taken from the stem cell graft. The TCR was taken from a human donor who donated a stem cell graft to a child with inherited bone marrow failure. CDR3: CASSYRCTGGDCEKLFF. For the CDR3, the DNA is TGTGCCAGCAGTTACCGATGTACAGGGGGCGATTGTGAAAAACTGTTTTTT.